The T cell receptor beta chain described here comes from a study of stem cell transplantation in POMP-related autoinflammatory disease. In the study overall: Hypothesis: faulty thymoproteasomes impair CD8+ T-cell selection, skewing TRB repertoires. Pre-transplant patients had naive-skewed CD4+ T cells and few CD8+ T cells. DNA chimerism showed 100% graft donor engraftment of neutrophils and platelets through one year.

Profiled with immunoSEQ multiplex PCR; TCRdb holds only in-frame clones, not every one. The data hold some 70,000 clones, with approximately 90% observed a single time. CDR1 SNHLY and CDR2 FYNNEI come from the germline V gene. V lost 7 bases and J lost 7, with 10 bases in between. This CDR3 comprises 11 residues. The sample in question was CD4+ T cells from PBMCs, obtained after stem cell transplantation. This TCR was recovered from a human patient with POMP-related autoinflammation and immune dysregulation (PRAID). Some T cells may be supplied by the graft donor. The gene calls are TRBV2 and TRBJ1-2; tentatively, D is TRBD1 (6 bases). The CDR3 sequence: CASKQGGGYTF. Written as DNA, the CDR3 is TGTGCCAGCAAACAGGGAGGTGGCTACACCTTC.